These 18 T cell receptor beta chains were sequenced from one sample in a study of T cell responses to AZD1222 COVID-19 vaccine. TCRdb keeps only in-frame clones here, not all; method: immunoSEQ multiplex PCR. Of some 140,000 clones in the sample, 91% were seen once. Here the sequenced sample was peripheral blood, taken 28 days after the second AZD1222 dose. These receptors were taken from an adult who received the AZD1222 COVID-19 vaccine.

This clone has just one count. The chain employs TRBV30 and TRBJ2-7, with D possibly called TRBD1 or TRBD2 (6 bases each). This CDR3 spans 15 amino acids. CDR1 is GTSNPN and CDR2 is SVGIG in the germline V gene (reference sequence). Trimming removed 6 bases from V and 0 bases from J, with 18 bases in between. The CDR3 here is CACWRLRGHSYEQYF. As DNA, the CDR3 is TGTGCCTGCTGGAGGTTGCGGGGACACTCCTACGAGCAGTACTTC.

CDR3 nucleotide sequence: TGTGCCAGCAGCGCGGACAGTCAGTCTGGAAACACCATATATTTT. Its translation is CASSADSQSGNTIYF. The gene calls are TRBV9 and TRBJ1-3; D perhaps matches TRBD1 (6 bases). Germline-derived CDR1 and CDR2 are SGDLS and YYNGEE. This CDR3 is built from 15 residues. V lost 3 bases to trimming and J lost 1 base, with 11 bases between them.

The rearrangement joins TRBV24-1 to TRBJ2-6, with TRBD2 as a possible D gene (5 bases). The germline V gene encodes CDR1 KGHDR and CDR2 SFDVKD. V was pared by 3 bases and J by 4 bases, with 12 bases between. There are 16 residues in the CDR3. As DNA, the CDR3 is TGTGCCACCAGTGATAAGTACGGGGTCGGGGCCAACGTCCTGACTTTC. It is translated as CATSDKYGVGANVLTF.

The J gene is TRBJ1-5, the V gene TRBV19; 8 nucleotides match TRBD1. The CDR3 is 16 amino acids. The germline CDR1 and CDR2 sequences are LNHDA and SQIVND (reference sequence). The junction had 8 bases not matched to a gene; V was cut back by 6 bases and J by 1 base. The CDR3 region is CASRMVRGQSNQPQHF. The CDR3 region has the DNA TGTGCCAGTAGGATGGTCAGGGGGCAAAGCAATCAGCCCCAGCATTTT. The variable domain in full, completed from reference TRBV19 and TRBJ1-5, reads DGGITQSPKYLFRKEGQNVTLSCEQNLNHDAMYWYRQDPGQGLRLIYYSQIVNDFQKGDIAEGYSVSREKKESFPLTVTSAQKNPTAFYLCASRMVRGQSNQPQHFGDGTRLSIL.

The gene calls are TRBV11-3 and TRBJ1-1, with D hard to call. CDR3 size: 14 residues. The germline V gene has CDR1 SGHNT and CDR2 YENEEA. With 1 base removed from V and 4 bases from J, the gap between germline ends came to 10 bases. CDR3 coding DNA: TGTGCCAGCAGCTTAGGACCCGAGGGCACTGAAGCTTTCTTT. Its protein is CASSLGPEGTEAFF.

The chain uses TRBV6-1 and TRBJ1-2; D is possibly TRBD1 (5 bases). V dropped 2 bases and J dropped 4 bases, with 11 bases sitting between them. CDR3 length equals 14 residues. From germline, CDR1 is MNHNS and CDR2 SASEGT. In DNA form, the CDR3 reads TGTGCCAGCAGTGAACCCCGGGACTCCTATGGCTACACCTTC. Protein product: CASSEPRDSYGYTF.

The J gene is TRBJ1-2, the V gene TRBV11-3; D ambiguous. CDR1 and CDR2 from the germline V gene are SGHNT and YENEEA. With 2 bases removed from V and 3 bases from J, the gap between germline ends came to 10 bases. CDR3 length equals 14 residues. The CDR3 DNA follows: TGTGCCAGCAGCTTAAACAGCCTTTACTATGGCTACACCTTC. Protein product: CASSLNSLYYGYTF.

J is TRBJ2-1 and V is TRBV7-6; D might be TRBD2 (7 bases). The CDR3 runs 18 residues. The germline CDR1 and CDR2 sequences are SGHVS and FNYEAQ. The V gene lost 1 base and the J gene lost 9 bases, with 25 bases spanning the gap. This CDR3 is CASSLEQGGAGFLGEQFF. The CDR3 DNA reads as TGTGCCAGCAGCTTAGAACAGGGAGGGGCAGGCTTCTTAGGTGAGCAGTTCTTC.

The chain recombines TRBV3-1 (or the pseudogene TRBV3-2) with TRBJ2-1; unclear D gene. CDR3 length: 14 amino acids. CDR1 is LGHDT and CDR2 is YNNKEL in the germline V gene (reference sequence). The V end was cut by 1 base, the J end by 5 bases, with 9 bases between. The CDR3 loop is CASSQVVRNNEQFF. The CDR3 nucleotides read TGTGCCAGCAGCCAAGTTGTCCGAAACAATGAGCAGTTCTTC.

This sequence joins TRBV27 and TRBJ1-5; weak D call: TRBD1 (5 bases). The germline V and J ends were trimmed by 0 bases and 5 bases, with 11 bases remaining between them. The V gene's germline CDR1 is MNHEY and CDR2 SMNVEV (reference sequence). The CDR3 is 15 residues long. The DNA of the CDR3 is TGTGCCAGCAGTTTATCGAGTCAGGGTCATCAGCCCCAGCATTTT. This gives the protein CASSLSSQGHQPQHF.

V and J are TRBV11-2 and TRBJ2-3; D possibly uses TRBD1 or TRBD2 (6 bases each). The V gene's germline CDR1 is SGHAT and CDR2 FQNNGV. V was clipped by 4 bases and J by 1 base, with 12 bases between them. The CDR3 contains 15 residues. The DNA for the CDR3 is TGTGCCAGCAGCTACCGGGGGCTAGGCACAGATACGCAGTATTTT. Translation: CASSYRGLGTDTQYF. The full variable domain, with the rest looked up from reference TRBV11-2 and TRBJ2-3, is EAGVAQSPRYKIIEKRQSVAFWCNPISGHATLYWYQQILGQGPKLLIQFQNNGVVDDSQLPKDRFSAERLKGVDSTLKIQPAKLEDSAVYLCASSYRGLGTDTQYFGPGTRLTVL.

This clone came up once. The rearrangement links TRBV13 to TRBJ2-3; D remains ambiguous. Germline V gene lookup returns CDR1 PRHDT and CDR2 FYEKMQ (reference sequence). The V and J ends lost 5 bases and 3 bases respectively, with 9 bases between them. The CDR3 is 13 residues long. CDR3 coding DNA: TGTGCCAGCAGCCCGCCTTGGACAGATACGCAGTATTTT. This sequence encodes CASSPPWTDTQYF.

The chain has TRBV12-3 or TRBV12-4 and TRBJ1-2, with D uncertain. The CDR3 runs to 12 residues. V dropped 6 bases and J dropped 7 bases, with 12 bases sitting between them. CDR3 amino acids: CASSPQLGGYTF. CDR3 DNA: TGTGCCAGCAGCCCCCAGCTGGGTGGCTACACCTTC.

The chain joins TRBV9 to TRBJ2-4; 10 bases align to TRBD1. With 0 bases clipped from V and 2 bases from J, the junction kept 5 bases outside the gene matches. The germline gives CDR1 SGDLS, CDR2 YYNGEE. The CDR3 covers 17 residues. CDR3 region: CASSVGTGGTSKNIQYF. The CDR3 nucleotides are TGTGCCAGCAGCGTAGGGACAGGGGGAACGTCCAAAAACATTCAGTACTTC.

The chain joins TRBV10-3 to TRBJ1-1; D not certain. The CDR3 covers 13 residues. Trimming cost V 0 bases and J 7 bases, with 9 bases left between them. CDR1 is ENHRY and CDR2 is SYGVKD in the germline V gene. The CDR3: CAISESEVGEAFF. DNA of the CDR3: TGTGCCATCAGTGAGTCGGAGGTCGGTGAAGCTTTCTTT.

This clone was picked up one time. The chain carries TRBV5-4 and TRBJ2-7, with 7 bases fitting TRBD2. Trimming at V came to 0 bases and at J to 4 bases, leaving 7 bases not matched to a gene. The CDR3 is made up of 15 amino acids. Germline V gene lookup returns CDR1 SGHNT and CDR2 YYREEE (reference sequence). CDR3 in amino acids: CASSLGGRAPYEQYV. CDR3 nucleotide sequence: TGTGCCAGCAGCTTGGGTGGGAGGGCCCCATACGAGCAGTACGTC.

This clone came up a few times. The chain recombines TRBV2 with TRBJ1-6; D gene unclear. V was clipped by 6 bases and J by 7 bases, with 10 bases between them. The CDR3 consists of 13 residues. The V gene's germline CDR1 is SNHLY and CDR2 FYNNEI. CDR3: CASSGSMNSPLHF. As DNA, the CDR3 is TGTGCCAGCAGCGGGAGCATGAATTCACCCCTCCACTTT. Full variable domain (rest looked up from reference TRBV2 and TRBJ1-6): EPEVTQTPSHQVTQMGQEVILRCVPISNHLYFYWYRQILGQKVEFLVSFYNNEISEKSEIFDDQFSVERPDGSNFTLKIRSTKLEDSAMYFCASSGSMNSPLHFGNGTRLTVT.

The V call is TRBV2, the J call TRBJ1-1; D unclear. The CDR3 has 14 amino acids. Germline V gene lookup returns CDR1 SNHLY and CDR2 FYNNEI. V shed 8 bases and J shed 5 bases, with 18 bases lying between them. This CDR3 reads CASGRRATGTEAFF. In nucleotides, the CDR3 is TGTGCCAGCGGTCGAAGAGCTACTGGGACTGAAGCTTTCTTT.